This T cell receptor (beta chain) was documented in a study of early T cells in non-severe SARS-CoV-2 infection. Background on the study: Bulk RNA from unsorted whole blood was sequenced; chains were unpaired. Study findings and constraints: Private and CD4 specificities were missed by VDJdb matching, which favored anti-spike CD8 responses.

The CDR3 extends over 13 amino acids. The germline CDR1 and CDR2 sequences are MNHNY and SVGAGI (reference sequence). Trimming removed 2 bases from V and 4 bases from J, with 8 bases in between. Attached unique molecular identifiers marked individual cDNA molecules. One entry per CDR3 protein results from TCRdb running MiXCR on the 5' RACE reads. This sample carries some 67,000 distinct CDR3 sequences, more than 8.5% of them seen once, and the ten largest clones take 15% to 17%. At least ten counts were recorded for this clonotype. Its antigen is currently unknown. The receptor comes from an adult who was a healthcare worker with PCR-confirmed SARS-CoV-2 infection or an uninfected control (not recorded which). The specimen comprised whole blood, sampled at baseline. The gene calls are TRBV6-6 and TRBJ2-5; D is undetermined. The CDR3 sequence: CASSYGNLETQYF. In nucleotides, the CDR3 is TGTGCCAGCAGTTACGGTAATCTAGAGACCCAGTACTTC.